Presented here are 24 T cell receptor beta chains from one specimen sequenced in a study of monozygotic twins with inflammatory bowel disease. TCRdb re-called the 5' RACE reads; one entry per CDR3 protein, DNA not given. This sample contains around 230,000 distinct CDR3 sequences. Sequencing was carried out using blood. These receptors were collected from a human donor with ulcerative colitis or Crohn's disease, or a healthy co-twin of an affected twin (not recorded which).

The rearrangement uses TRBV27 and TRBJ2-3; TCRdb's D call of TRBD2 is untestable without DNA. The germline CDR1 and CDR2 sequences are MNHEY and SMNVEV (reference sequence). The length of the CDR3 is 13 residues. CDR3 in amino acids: CASSPRWTDTQYF.

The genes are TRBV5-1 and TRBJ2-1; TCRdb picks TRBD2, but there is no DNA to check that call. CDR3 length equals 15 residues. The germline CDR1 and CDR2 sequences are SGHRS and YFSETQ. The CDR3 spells CASSGIAGGYNEQFF.

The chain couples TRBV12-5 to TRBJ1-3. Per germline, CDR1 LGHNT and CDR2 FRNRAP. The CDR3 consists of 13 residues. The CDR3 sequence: CASGTGGGNTIYF.

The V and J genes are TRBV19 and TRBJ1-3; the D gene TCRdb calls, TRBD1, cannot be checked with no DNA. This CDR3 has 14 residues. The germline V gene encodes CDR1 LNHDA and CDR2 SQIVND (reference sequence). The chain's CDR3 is CASTRTDSGNTIYF.

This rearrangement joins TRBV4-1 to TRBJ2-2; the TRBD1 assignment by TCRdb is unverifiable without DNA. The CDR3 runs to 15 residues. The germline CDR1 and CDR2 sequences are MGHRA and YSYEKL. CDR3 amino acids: CASSPGQTNTGELFF.

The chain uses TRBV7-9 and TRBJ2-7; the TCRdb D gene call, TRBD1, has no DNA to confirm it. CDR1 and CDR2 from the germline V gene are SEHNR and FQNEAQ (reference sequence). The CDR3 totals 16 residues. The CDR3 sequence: CASSSPEGGPTYEQYF.

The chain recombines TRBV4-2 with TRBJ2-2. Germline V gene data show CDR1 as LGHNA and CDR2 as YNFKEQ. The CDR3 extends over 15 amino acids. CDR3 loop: CASSQERVKAGELFF.

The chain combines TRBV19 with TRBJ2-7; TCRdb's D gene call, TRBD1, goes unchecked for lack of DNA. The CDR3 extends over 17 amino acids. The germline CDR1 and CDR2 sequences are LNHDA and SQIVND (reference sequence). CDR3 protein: CASSAVGTGTGHYEQYF.

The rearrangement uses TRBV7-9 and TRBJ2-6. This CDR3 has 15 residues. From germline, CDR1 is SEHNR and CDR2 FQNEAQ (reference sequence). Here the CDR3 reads CASTYWISGANVLTF.

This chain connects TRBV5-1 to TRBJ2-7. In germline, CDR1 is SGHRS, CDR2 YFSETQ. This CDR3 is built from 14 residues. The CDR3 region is CASSHTGSPYEQYF.

CDR3 sequence: CASSLVMRGPGYTF. The chain employs TRBV7-2 and TRBJ1-2; TCRdb's D call, TRBD1, is unchecked because there is no DNA. This CDR3 spans 14 amino acids. The germline gives CDR1 SGHTA, CDR2 FQGNSA.

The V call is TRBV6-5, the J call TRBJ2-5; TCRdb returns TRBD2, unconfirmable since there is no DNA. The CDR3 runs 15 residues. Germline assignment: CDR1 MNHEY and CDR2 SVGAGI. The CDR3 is CASSYSGPQSETQYF.

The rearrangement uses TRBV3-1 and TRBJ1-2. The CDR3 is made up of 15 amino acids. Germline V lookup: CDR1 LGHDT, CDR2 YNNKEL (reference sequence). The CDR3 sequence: CASSQVLGGIVGYTF. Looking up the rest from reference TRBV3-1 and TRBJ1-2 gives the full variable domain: DTAVSQTPKYLVTQMGNDKSIKCEQNLGHDTMYWYKQDSKKFLKIMFSYNNKELIINETVPNRFSPKSPDKAHLNLHINSLELGDSAVYFCASSQVLGGIVGYTFGSGTRLTVV.

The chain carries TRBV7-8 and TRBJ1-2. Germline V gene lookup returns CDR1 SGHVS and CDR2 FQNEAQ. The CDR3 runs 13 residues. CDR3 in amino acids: CASSLAQTYGYTF.

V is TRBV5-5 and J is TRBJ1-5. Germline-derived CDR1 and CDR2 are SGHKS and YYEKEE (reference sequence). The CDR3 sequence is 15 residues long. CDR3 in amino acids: CASSFVGNGNQPQHF.

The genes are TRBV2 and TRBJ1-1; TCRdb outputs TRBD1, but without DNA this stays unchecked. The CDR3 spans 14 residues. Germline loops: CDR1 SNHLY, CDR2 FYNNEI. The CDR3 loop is CASSRTGADTEAFF.

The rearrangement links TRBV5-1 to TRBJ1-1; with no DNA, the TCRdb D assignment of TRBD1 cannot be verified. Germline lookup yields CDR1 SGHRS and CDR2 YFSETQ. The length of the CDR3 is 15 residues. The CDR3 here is CASSLIGLGGPEAFF.

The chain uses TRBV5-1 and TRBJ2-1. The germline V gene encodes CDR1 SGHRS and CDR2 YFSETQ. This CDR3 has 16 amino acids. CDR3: CASSLVGDSSYNEQFF.

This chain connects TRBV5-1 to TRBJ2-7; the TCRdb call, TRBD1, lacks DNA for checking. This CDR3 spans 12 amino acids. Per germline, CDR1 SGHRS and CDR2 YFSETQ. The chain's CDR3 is CASRAGNYEQYF.

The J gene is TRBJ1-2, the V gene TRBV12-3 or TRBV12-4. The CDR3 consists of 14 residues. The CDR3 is CASAPGGLAYGYTF.

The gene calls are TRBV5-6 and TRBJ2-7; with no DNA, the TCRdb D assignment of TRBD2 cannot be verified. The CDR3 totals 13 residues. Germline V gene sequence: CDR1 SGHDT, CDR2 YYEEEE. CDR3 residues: CASHSGHLYEQYF.

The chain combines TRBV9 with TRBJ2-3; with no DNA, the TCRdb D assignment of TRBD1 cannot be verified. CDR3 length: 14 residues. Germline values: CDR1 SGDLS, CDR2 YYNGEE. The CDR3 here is CASSGGRGTDTQYF. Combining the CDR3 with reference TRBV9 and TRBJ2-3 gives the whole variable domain DSGVTQTPKHLITATGQRVTLRCSPRSGDLSVYWYQQSLDQGLQFLIQYYNGEERAKGNILERFSAQQFPDLHSELNLSSLELGDSALYFCASSGGRGTDTQYFGPGTRLTVL.

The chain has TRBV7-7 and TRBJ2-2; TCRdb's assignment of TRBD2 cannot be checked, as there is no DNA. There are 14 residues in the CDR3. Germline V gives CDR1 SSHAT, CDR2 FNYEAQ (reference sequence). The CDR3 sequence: CASSPGTSAGELFF.

This CDR3 is CASSLRDSRETQYF. The chain employs TRBV7-6 and TRBJ2-5; lacking DNA, the TRBD1 call made by TCRdb goes unchecked. Per germline, CDR1 SGHVS and CDR2 FNYEAQ. This CDR3 is built from 14 residues. The whole variable domain, remainder taken from reference TRBV7-6 and TRBJ2-5, is GAGVSQSPRYKVTKRGQDVALRCDPISGHVSLYWYRQALGQGPEFLTYFNYEAQQDKSGLPNDRFSAERPEGSISTLTIQRTEQRDSAMYRCASSLRDSRETQYFGPGTRLLVL.